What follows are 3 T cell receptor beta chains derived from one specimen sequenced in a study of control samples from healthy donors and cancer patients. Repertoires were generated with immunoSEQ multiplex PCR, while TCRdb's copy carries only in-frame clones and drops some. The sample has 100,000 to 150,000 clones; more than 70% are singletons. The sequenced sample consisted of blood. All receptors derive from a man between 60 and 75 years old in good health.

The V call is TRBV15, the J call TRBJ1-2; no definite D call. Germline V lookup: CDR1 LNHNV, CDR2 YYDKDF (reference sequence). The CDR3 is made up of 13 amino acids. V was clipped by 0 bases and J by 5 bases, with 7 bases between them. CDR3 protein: CATSRDTRYGYTF. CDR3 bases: TGTGCCACCAGCAGAGATACCCGATATGGCTACACCTTC.

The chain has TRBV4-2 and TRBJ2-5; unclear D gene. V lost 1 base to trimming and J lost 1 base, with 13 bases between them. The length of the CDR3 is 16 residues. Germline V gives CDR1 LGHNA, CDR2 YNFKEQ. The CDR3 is CASSQVGPPTQETQYF. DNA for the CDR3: TGTGCCAGCAGCCAAGTAGGTCCGCCGACCCAAGAGACCCAGTACTTC.

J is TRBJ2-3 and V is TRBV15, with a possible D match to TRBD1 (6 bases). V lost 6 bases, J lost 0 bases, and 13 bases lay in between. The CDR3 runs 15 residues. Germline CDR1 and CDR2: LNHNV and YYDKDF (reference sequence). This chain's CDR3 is CATSGTLTSTDTQYF. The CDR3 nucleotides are TGTGCCACCAGTGGGACATTAACTAGCACAGATACGCAGTATTTT.